This T cell receptor delta chain comes out of a study of γδ T cells in repeated Plasmodium falciparum infection. In the study overall: Donors were malaria-exposed Malian children or age- and gender-matched Australian children. Malaria-naive adults were infected with P. falciparum NF54 four times over roughly 600 days.

Findings of the study overall: The Malian cohort came from a small rural village of predominantly one ethnic group. Vdelta2-negative gammadelta repertoires, largely Vdelta1+, seemingly showed infection-driven waves of new clonal selection.

TCRdb reanalysed the multiplex PCR reads with CATT. The sample has 75,000 to 100,000 delta-chain clones, around 1.4% seen once. V was cut by 4 bases and J by 2 bases, with 11 bases left in between. The germline V gene encodes CDR1 TSWWSYY and CDR2 QGS. The CDR3 extends over 14 amino acids. In this sample, this clone turned up many times. Its antigen is unknown. Vgamma9/Vdelta2+ and Vdelta2-negative gammadelta T cells were flow-sorted from PBMC for bulk sequencing. Input material: gamma-delta T cells from blood. The rearrangement links TRDV1 to TRDJ1, with a weak D call TRDD3 (5 bases). The TCR comes from a pool of human donors (malaria-infected and uninfected, not separated). CDR3 nucleotide sequence: TGTGCTCTTGGGGTACAGGGGGCTACCGATAAACTCATCTTT. Translated: CALGVQGATDKLIF.